These 19 T cell receptor beta chains share one sample of origin, sequenced in a study of shared clonotypes between healthy human individuals. Clones were read by immunoSEQ multiplex PCR, and TCRdb kept only the in-frame ones, dropping some. The sample holds about 520,000 clones, approximately 95% seen once. The sequenced sample was naive CD4+ T cells sorted from blood. Subset meaning: CD45RA+ positively selected. The receptors stem from a woman aged 25-40 years in good health.

CDR3 bases: TGTGCCAGCAGTTACTCGGAGAGCACGCGAGATGGCTACACCTTC. Encoded protein: CASSYSESTRDGYTF. The chain joins TRBV6-5 to TRBJ1-2; D uncertain. The CDR3 has 15 amino acids. The ends were cut back, 0 bases at V and 6 bases at J, with 14 bases in the middle. The germline gives CDR1 MNHEY, CDR2 SVGAGI.

The chain recombines TRBV5-4 with TRBJ2-5; the D is unclear. Germline loops: CDR1 SGHNT, CDR2 YYREEE (reference sequence). Trimming pared 0 bases from V and 13 bases from J, leaving 19 bases between. This CDR3 has 14 residues. CDR3 sequence reads: CASSLDLPPYERYF. The CDR3 DNA is TGTGCCAGCAGCTTGGACCTTCCCCCTTACGAGCGGTACTTC.

The chain carries TRBV6-5 and TRBJ2-3; no clear D gene. V lost 8 bases and J lost 0, with 9 bases in between. Per germline, CDR1 MNHEY and CDR2 SVGAGI. The CDR3 sequence is 13 residues long. CDR3 loop: CASRVGSTDTQYF. The CDR3 region has the DNA TGTGCCAGCCGTGTAGGCAGCACAGATACGCAGTATTTT.

This clone occurred once. The CDR3 sequence: CASSLFGTAHSNQPQHF. CDR3 nucleotides: TGTGCCAGCAGTTTATTTGGGACGGCCCATAGCAATCAGCCCCAGCATTTT. The chain carries TRBV27 and TRBJ1-5, with TRBD1 as a possible D gene (5 bases). V was trimmed by 1 base and J by 0 bases, leaving 13 bases between them. Germline V gives CDR1 MNHEY, CDR2 SMNVEV (reference sequence). The CDR3 runs to 17 residues.

Worth noting for this clone: One end of the junction varies from germline; a read error may be responsible. The same CDR3 is also encoded by other DNA sequences in this sample. The chain joins TRBV2 to TRBJ1-3; D not resolved. The CDR3 extends over 13 amino acids. Germline assignment: CDR1 SNHLY and CDR2 FYNNEI. The CDR3 is CASREATGNTIYF. The CDR3 bases are TGTGCCAGCAGAGAAGCGACTGGAAACACCATATATTTT.

The chain couples TRBV2 to TRBJ1-3; 8 bases map to TRBD1. The CDR3 loop spans 13 amino acids. With V trimmed by 5 bases and J by 4 bases, 1 base remained unmatched. Germline V gene sequence: CDR1 SNHLY, CDR2 FYNNEI. CDR3 protein: CASSRDRGNTIYF. The CDR3 coding sequence is TGTGCCAGCAGTAGGGACAGGGGAAACACCATATATTTT.

This clone was detected only once. The chain links TRBV6-5 to TRBJ1-4; 8 bases agree with TRBD1. Germline assignment: CDR1 MNHEY and CDR2 SVGAGI. V was clipped by 5 bases and J by 10 bases; unmatched bases: 12. CDR3 length: 15 amino acids. The CDR3, as DNA: TGTGCCAGCAGTCTCTCAGGGGGCGATTGGGGAAAACTGTTTTTT. This encodes CASSLSGGDWGKLFF.

The chain carries TRBV7-8 and TRBJ2-3; 14 nucleotides align to TRBD2. The CDR3 spans 18 residues. Germline lookup yields CDR1 SGHVS and CDR2 FQNEAQ. Trimming removed 5 bases from V and 5 bases from J; junction bases left unmatched: 12. The CDR3 nucleotides read TGTGCCAGCAGCCCCCGATGGCGACTAGCGGGAGGGCGAGATACGCAGTATTTT. Protein product: CASSPRWRLAGGRDTQYF.

V is TRBV10-3 and J is TRBJ2-7; 7 bases are a match to TRBD2. This CDR3 region has 18 residues. V trimming: 5 bases; J trimming: 5 bases; junction bases outside the gene matches: 21. The germline V gene encodes CDR1 ENHRY and CDR2 SYGVKD. The CDR3 nucleotides read TGTGCCATCAGTCCCTTTGAGGTGGCGGGAGTCCTAGCCCACGAGCAGTACTTC. It codes for CAISPFEVAGVLAHEQYF.

Of note for this clone: A read error may produce the germline difference seen at one junction end. The CDR3, as DNA: TGCGCCAGCAGCCGGGCCGGGACGGATAACTATGGCCACACCTTC. Amino acid sequence: CASSRAGTDNYGHTF. The chain combines TRBV4-1 with TRBJ1-2; TRBD1 is a possible D gene (5 bases). CDR3 size: 15 residues. CDR1 and CDR2 from the germline V gene are MGHRA and YSYEKL.

The V and J genes are TRBV7-9 and TRBJ2-3; D not certain. The CDR3 is 15 residues long. Germline CDR1 and CDR2: SEHNR and FQNEAQ (reference sequence). V dropped 1 base and J dropped 2 bases, with 10 bases sitting between them. This CDR3 reads CASSLDHIPTDTQYF. The CDR3 nucleotides are TGTGCCAGCAGCTTAGATCATATTCCCACAGATACGCAGTATTTT.

This chain connects TRBV7-2 to TRBJ2-5; D may be TRBD2 (6 bases). The V and J ends lost 0 bases and 4 bases respectively, with 9 bases between them. Germline CDR1 is SGHTA and CDR2 is FQGNSA. The CDR3 totals 14 residues. CDR3 in DNA: TGTGCCAGCAGCTTAGCTGGGGGGACAGAGACCCAGTACTTC. It translates to CASSLAGGTETQYF.

The CDR3 bases are TGCAGCGTTGACGACAACTCTGGGGCCAACGTCCTGACTTTC. It is translated as CSVDDNSGANVLTF. The V gene is TRBV29-1, the J gene TRBJ2-6; D gene unclear. The CDR3 covers 14 residues. The V gene lost 3 bases and the J gene lost 0 bases, with 6 bases spanning the gap. Germline CDR1 SQVTM, CDR2 ANQGSEA.

The J gene is TRBJ2-1, the V gene TRBV7-8; 8 bases fit TRBD2. Germline-derived CDR1 and CDR2 are SGHVS and FQNEAQ. This CDR3 is built from 16 residues. V gave up 5 bases and J gave up 8 bases; unmatched junction bases: 14. CDR3 bases: TGTGCCAGCAGCGAACAGAGCGGGAGTGTTTTCTATGAGCAGTTCTTC. This encodes CASSEQSGSVFYEQFF.

V gene TRBV10-2 combines with J gene TRBJ2-7; possibly TRBD2 for D (5 bases). This CDR3 spans 12 amino acids. Germline loops: CDR1 WSHSY, CDR2 SAAADI. Trimming took 6 bases from V and 3 from J, leaving 9 bases between them. The CDR3 loop reads CASRDSFYEQYF. CDR3 DNA: TGCGCCAGCAGGGACTCCTTCTACGAGCAGTACTTC.

This clone appeared a single time. This chain uses TRBV10-3 with TRBJ2-1; D gene unclear. The CDR3 contains 13 residues. Germline CDR1 reads ENHRY; CDR2 reads SYGVKD. Trimming shortened V by 0 bases and J by 3 bases, and 3 bases separated the two germline ends. CDR3 DNA: TGTGCCATCAGTGAGTCGATCTACAATGAGCAGTTCTTC. Its translation: CAISESIYNEQFF.

The gene calls are TRBV28 and TRBJ2-7; 13 positions agree with TRBD2. Germline CDR1 and CDR2: MDHEN and SYDVKM. This CDR3 is 18 amino acids long. The trim removed 5 bases at V and 7 bases at J, leaving 17 bases unmatched. The CDR3 bases are TGTGCCAGCAGTGGGGGACTAGCGGGACTATCCGCCCTCTATGAGCAGTACTTC. It encodes CASSGGLAGLSALYEQYF. Variable domain in full (rest from reference TRBV28 and TRBJ2-7): DVKVTQSSRYLVKRTGEKVFLECVQDMDHENMFWYRQDPGLGLRLIYFSYDVKMKEKGDIPEGYSVSREKKERFSLILESASTNQTSMYLCASSGGLAGLSALYEQYFGPGTRLTVT.

This chain joins TRBV11-1 and TRBJ2-1; D uncertain. The ends were cut back, 2 bases at V and 5 bases at J, with 7 bases in the middle. CDR3 length equals 13 residues. Germline-derived CDR1 and CDR2 are SGHAT and FQDESV (reference sequence). In DNA, the CDR3 is TGTGCCAGCAGCTTACGACAAAACAATGAGCAGTTCTTC. The encoded protein is CASSLRQNNEQFF.

This chain joins TRBV6-1 and TRBJ1-1; unclear D gene. Trimming cost V 6 bases and J 5 bases, with 13 bases left between them. The V gene's germline CDR1 is MNHNS and CDR2 SASEGT. CDR3 length: 13 amino acids. The CDR3 DNA follows: TGTGCCAGCAGCGATGGAGGGCGGACTGAAGCTTTCTTT. As protein: CASSDGGRTEAFF.